The clone carrying this TCR beta chain came up many times. Its antigen is unknown. The data are from a study of regulatory T cells in long-lasting Graves disease. The study's findings and limits: Persistent Graves' patients possessed reduced TCR diversity relative to recently diagnosed ones.

The sample's time point: newly diagnosed GD, antithyroid drugs for less than 3 months. From PBMCs, RNA was extracted and then used to make the TCR library. Trimming cost V 5 bases and J 2 bases, with 16 bases left between them. The CDR3 totals 16 residues. Germline CDR1 reads LNHDA; CDR2 reads SQIVND (reference sequence). Sequencing libraries for TCR beta were prepared with iRepertoire HTBI primers and Arm-PCR of CDR3 regions. TCRdb reprocessed the multiplex PCR reads via MiXCR and lists one record per CDR3 protein. Among 250,000 to 300,000 distinct CDR3 sequences listed, around 18% were seen once. This sample was shared with a second study, whose subject was T cells in Graves' hyperthyroidism and ophthalmopathy. That source adds: HTBI primers were employed in a first-round RT-PCR of the TCR CDR3. Researchers found most expanded thyroid clonotypes above 0.001 in blood as well.

The sample consisted of peripheral blood mononuclear cells (PBMCs), taken at new diagnosis, from a patient treated with antithyroid drugs. This receptor was obtained from a woman in her twenties or thirties with Graves disease. The chain carries TRBV19 and TRBJ1-5; D remains ambiguous. For the CDR3, the DNA is TGTGCCAGTAGTGTAGTATTCCCCGGGGGCAATCAGCCCCAGCATTTT. This codes for CASSVVFPGGNQPQHF.